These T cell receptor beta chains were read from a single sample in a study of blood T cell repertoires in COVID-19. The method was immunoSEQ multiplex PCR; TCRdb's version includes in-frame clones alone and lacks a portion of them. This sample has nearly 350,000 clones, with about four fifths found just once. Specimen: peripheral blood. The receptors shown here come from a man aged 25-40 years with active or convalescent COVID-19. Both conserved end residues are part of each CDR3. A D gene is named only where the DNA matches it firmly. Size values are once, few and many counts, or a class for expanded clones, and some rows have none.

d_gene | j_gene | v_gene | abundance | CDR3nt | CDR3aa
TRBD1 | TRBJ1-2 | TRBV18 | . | TGTGCCAGCTCGCCGGGACAGGGGGCGCAATATAACTATGGCTACACCTTC | CASSPGQGAQYNYGYTF
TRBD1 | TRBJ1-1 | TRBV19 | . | TGTGCCAGTAGTATATCCCAGGGGGCCGTAACTGAAGCTTTCTTT | CASSISQGAVTEAFF
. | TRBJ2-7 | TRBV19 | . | TGTGCCAGTAGCAAAGGGGCTCCCTACGAGCAGTACTTC | CASSKGAPYEQYF
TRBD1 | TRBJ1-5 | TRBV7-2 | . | TGTGCCAGCAGTCGGCAGGGGGATCGGCAGCCCCAGCATTTT | CASSRQGDRQPQHF
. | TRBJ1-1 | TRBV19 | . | TGTGCCAGAAGCGAGAACACTGAAGCTTTCTTT | CARSENTEAFF
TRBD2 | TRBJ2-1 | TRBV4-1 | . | TGCGCCAGCAGCCAAGAAAGCGGGAGGGCCGTTTACAATGAGCAGTTCTTC | CASSQESGRAVYNEQFF
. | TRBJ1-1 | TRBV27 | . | TGTGCCAGCAGTTCGACAGTGAACACTGAAGCTTTCTTT | CASSSTVNTEAFF
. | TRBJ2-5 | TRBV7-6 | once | TGTGCCAGCAGCCCTGGGTGGAGAAAGACCCAGTACTTC | CASSPGWRKTQYF
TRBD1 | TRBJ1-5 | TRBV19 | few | TGTGCCAGTAGTTCTGACAGGGGGCTAAAAGCCCAGCATTTT | CASSSDRGLKAQHF
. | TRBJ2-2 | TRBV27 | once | TGTGCCAGCAGCTACAGAGCCTTGAACACCGGGGAGCTGTTTTTT | CASSYRALNTGELFF
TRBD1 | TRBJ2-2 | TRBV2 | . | TGTGCCAGCAGTGCCCCGGGACAGGGCCGGGAGCTGTTTTTT | CASSAPGQGRELFF
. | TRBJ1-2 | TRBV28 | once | TGTGCCAGCAGTTTACCAGGGTTGAAGAGCTACACCTTC | CASSLPGLKSYTF
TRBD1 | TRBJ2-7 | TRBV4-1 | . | TGCGCCAGCAAACCGAACTACAGGGGAATATACGAGCAGTACTTC | CASKPNYRGIYEQYF
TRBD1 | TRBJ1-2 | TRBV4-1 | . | TGCGCCAGCAGTCCGATACAGGGGGCCACCTATGGCTACACCTTC | CASSPIQGATYGYTF
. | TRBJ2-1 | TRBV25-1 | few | TGTGCCAGCAGTGAAATTGGAGTCGCTAATGAGCAGTTCTTC | CASSEIGVANEQFF
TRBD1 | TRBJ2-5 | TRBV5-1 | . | TGCGCCAGCAGCTTGGGGGACAGGGGGCAGGGAGAGACCCAGTACTTC | CASSLGDRGQGETQYF
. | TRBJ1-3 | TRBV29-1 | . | TGCAGCGGACAGGTCAGCTCTGGAAACACCATATATTTT | CSGQVSSGNTIYF
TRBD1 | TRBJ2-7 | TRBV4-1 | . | TGCGCCAGCAGCCCTCAATTGGGGACAGGGGGCTTCTACGAGCAGTACTTC | CASSPQLGTGGFYEQYF
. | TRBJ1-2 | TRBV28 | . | TGTGCCAGCAGTTTCGGGGATATTGTCTATGGCTACACCTTC | CASSFGDIVYGYTF
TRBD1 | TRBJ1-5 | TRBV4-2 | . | TGTGCCAGCAGCCAAGTGTGGCAGGGGGATCAGCCCCAGCATTTT | CASSQVWQGDQPQHF
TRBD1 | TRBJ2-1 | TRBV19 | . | TGTGCCAGTAGCAACCGGGACAGGGGGTTCAATGAGCAGTTCTTC | CASSNRDRGFNEQFF
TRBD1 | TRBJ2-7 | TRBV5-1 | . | TGCGCCAGCAGCCCCTACAGGGGCACGGTGTACTTC | CASSPYRGTVYF
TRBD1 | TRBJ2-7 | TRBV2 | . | TGTGCCAGCAGTTCGGGACAGGGGAACGAGCAGTACTTC | CASSSGQGNEQYF
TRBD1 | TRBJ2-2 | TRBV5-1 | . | TGCGCCAGCAGCTTCTGGACAGGGGGCACCGGGGAGCTGTTTTTT | CASSFWTGGTGELFF
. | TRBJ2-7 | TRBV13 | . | TGTGCCAGCAGCTTAGGTCCGCCTGGAGCTCGTGAGCAGTACTTC | CASSLGPPGAREQYF
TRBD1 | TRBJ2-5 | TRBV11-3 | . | TGTGCCAGCAGCTTAGATGGGTGGGACAGGGGGTCCCAAGAGACCCAGTACTTC | CASSLDGWDRGSQETQYF
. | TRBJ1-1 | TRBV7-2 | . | TGTGCCAGCAGCTACAGAAACACTGAAGCTTTCTTT | CASSYRNTEAFF
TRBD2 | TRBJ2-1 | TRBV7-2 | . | TGTGCCAGCAGCTTAGTTTCGTGGGGACTAGCGGACCACAATGAGCAGTTCTTC | CASSLVSWGLADHNEQFF
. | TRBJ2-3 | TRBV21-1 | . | TGTGCCGCCGGACAGGCCGGGACAGATACGCAGTATTTT | CAAGQAGTDTQYF
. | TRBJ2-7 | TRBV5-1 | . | TGCGCCAGCAGCTTGGGGGGCCTGTACGAGCAGTACTTC | CASSLGGLYEQYF
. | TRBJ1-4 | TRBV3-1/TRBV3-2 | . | TGTGCCAGCAGCCTTAACGGAGGAGATGAAAAACTGTTTTTT | CASSLNGGDEKLFF
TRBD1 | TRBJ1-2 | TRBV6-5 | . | TGTGCCAGCAGGAACGGACAGGCCTGGGGCTACACCTTC | CASRNGQAWGYTF
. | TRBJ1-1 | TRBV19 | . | TGTGCCAGTAGTCTCCCCGTAGGGGCCGGGAACACTGAAGCTTTCTTT | CASSLPVGAGNTEAFF
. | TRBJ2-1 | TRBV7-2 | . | TGTGCCAGCAGCTTAGCGGTCGGGGGAGTGGGCTACAATGAGCAGTTCTTC | CASSLAVGGVGYNEQFF
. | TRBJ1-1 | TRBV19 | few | TGTGCCACCGCACCGCGGGAGAACACTGAAGCTTTCTTT | CATAPRENTEAFF
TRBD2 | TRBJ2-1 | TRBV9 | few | TGTGCCAGCAGCGTAATGGCGGGAGGGTACAATGAGCAGTTCTTC | CASSVMAGGYNEQFF
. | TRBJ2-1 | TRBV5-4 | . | TGTGCCAGCAGCTTGGCCTTGGGGGGGGCAAGGAATGAGCAGTTCTTC | CASSLALGGARNEQFF
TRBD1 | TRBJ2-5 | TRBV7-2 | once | TGTGCCAGCAGCCTACAGGGGCCTCAAGAGACCCAGTACTTC | CASSLQGPQETQYF
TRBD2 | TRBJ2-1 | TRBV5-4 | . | TGTGCCAGCAGCTTTGGGGGGGGCTCCTACAATGAGCAGTTCTTC | CASSFGGGSYNEQFF
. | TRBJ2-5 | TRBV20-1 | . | TGCAGTGGCGGCTTTCAAGAGACCCAGTACTTC | CSGGFQETQYF
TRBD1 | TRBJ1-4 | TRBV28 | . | TGTGCCAGCAGTTCGGGACAGGGGGGGACTGCAACTAATGAAAAACTGTTTTTT | CASSSGQGGTATNEKLFF
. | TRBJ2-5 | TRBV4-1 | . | TGCGCCGTTAGTCTAGCTCTACAAGAGACCCAGTACTTC | CAVSLALQETQYF
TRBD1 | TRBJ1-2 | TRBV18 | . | TGTGCCAGCTCACCCCGGGACAGGGACGTCTATGGCTACACCTTC | CASSPRDRDVYGYTF
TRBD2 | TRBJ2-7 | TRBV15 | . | TGTGCCACCAGCAGCGGGGGGGGGACGGCCTACGAGCAGTACTTC | CATSSGGGTAYEQYF
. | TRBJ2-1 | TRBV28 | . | TGTGCCAGCAACAGGCCGTGGTCCCTGAGCTCCTACAATGAGCAGTTCTTC | CASNRPWSLSSYNEQFF
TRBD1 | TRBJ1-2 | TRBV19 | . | TGTGCCAGTAGTTCAGGGGGACGTAGGAACTATGGCTACACCTTC | CASSSGGRRNYGYTF
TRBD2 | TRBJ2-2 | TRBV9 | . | TGTGCCAGCAGCGTAGGGGGCCGAGCGGGAGGTATCGGGGAGCTGTTTTTT | CASSVGGRAGGIGELFF
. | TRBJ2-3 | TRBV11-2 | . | TGTGCCACCCTATCAGGGCGTTTCCGGTATTTT | CATLSGRFRYF
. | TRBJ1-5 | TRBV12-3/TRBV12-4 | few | TGTGCCAGCAGGGTTCGGAATCAGCCCCAGCATTTT | CASRVRNQPQHF
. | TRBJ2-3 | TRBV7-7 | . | TGTGCCAGCAGCCCCCAGCCAAGCGGAGGAACAGATACGCAGTATTTT | CASSPQPSGGTDTQYF
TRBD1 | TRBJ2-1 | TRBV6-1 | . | TGTGCCAGCAGTGAAAGGACAGGGGGCTACAATGAGCAGTTCTTC | CASSERTGGYNEQFF
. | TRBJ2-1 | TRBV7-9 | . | TGTGCCAGCAGCTTAGTAGTTTCTCCCTACAATGAGCAGTTCTTC | CASSLVVSPYNEQFF
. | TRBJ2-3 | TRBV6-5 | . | TGTGCCAGCAACCCCCTCACGGCAGATACGCAGTATTTT | CASNPLTADTQYF
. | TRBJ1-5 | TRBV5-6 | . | TGTGCCAGCAGCTTGGGGGGGCCTCGGGGCGATCAGCCCCAGCATTTT | CASSLGGPRGDQPQHF
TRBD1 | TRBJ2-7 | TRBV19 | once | TGTGCCAGTAGTATAGTAGGGACAGACTACGAGCAGTACTTC | CASSIVGTDYEQYF
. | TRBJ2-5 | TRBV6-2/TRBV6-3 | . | TGTGCCAGCAGTTACGGGCCGGGGATATACTTC | CASSYGPGIYF